This TCR beta chain emerged from a study of blood T cell repertoires in COVID-19. Study at large: Specimens from acute and convalescent COVID-19 originated in the United States, Italy and Spain. PBMCs, B-cell-depleted T cells, or T cells were the source of the cDNA or gDNA that made up the material.

Germline values: CDR1 ENHRY, CDR2 SYGVKD. The CDR3 is 13 residues long. Germline trimming cut 8 bases from V and 4 bases from J; bases unmatched to any gene: 6. As handled by the study authors: Reference gene primer amplification gave estimated nucleated cell counts. The protocol was immunoSEQ multiplex PCR, while the TCRdb copy is restricted to in-frame clones and leaves out a portion. For V, J and clone size, that table is used; D and trimming come from the DNA. The sample records 260,000 or so clones, around 88% being singletons. The chain uses TRBV10-3 and TRBJ1-1; the match to TRBD1 covers 8 bases. Sequenced: peripheral blood. The source is a man older than 75 with acute or convalescent COVID-19. CDR3 region: CAIGTGGVTEAFF. CDR3 nucleotides: TGTGCCATCGGAACAGGGGGAGTCACTGAAGCTTTCTTT.